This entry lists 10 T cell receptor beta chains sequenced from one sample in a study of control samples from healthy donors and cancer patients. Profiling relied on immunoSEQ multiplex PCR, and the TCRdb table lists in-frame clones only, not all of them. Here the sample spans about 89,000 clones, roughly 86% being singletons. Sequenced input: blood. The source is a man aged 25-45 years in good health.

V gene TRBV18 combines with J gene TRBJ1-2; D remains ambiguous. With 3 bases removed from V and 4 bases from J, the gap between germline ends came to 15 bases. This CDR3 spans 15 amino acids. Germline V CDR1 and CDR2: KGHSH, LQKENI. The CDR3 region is CASSPAPDTSYGYTF. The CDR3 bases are TGTGCCAGCTCACCCGCCCCAGACACGTCCTATGGCTACACCTTC.

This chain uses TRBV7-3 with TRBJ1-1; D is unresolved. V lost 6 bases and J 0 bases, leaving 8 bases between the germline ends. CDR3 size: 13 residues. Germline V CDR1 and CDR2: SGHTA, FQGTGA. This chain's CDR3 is CASSAGMNTEAFF. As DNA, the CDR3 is TGTGCCAGCAGTGCGGGCATGAACACTGAAGCTTTCTTT. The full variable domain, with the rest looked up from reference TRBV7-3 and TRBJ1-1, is GAGVSQTPSNKVTEKGKYVELRCDPISGHTALYWYRQSLGQGPEFLIYFQGTGAADDSGLPNDRFFAVRPEGSVSTLKIQRTERGDSAVYLCASSAGMNTEAFFGQGTRLTVV.

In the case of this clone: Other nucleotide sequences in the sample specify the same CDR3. CDR3 sequence: CASSSSGAPNYGYTF. Here the CDR3 DNA reads TGTGCCAGCAGCTCTTCAGGGGCACCTAACTATGGCTACACCTTC. The chain employs TRBV7-9 and TRBJ1-2, with D maybe TRBD1 (6 bases). CDR3 length: 15 amino acids. Trimming took off 4 bases at V and 0 bases at J, with 12 bases between the two ends. CDR1 is SEHNR and CDR2 is FQNEAQ in the germline V gene (reference sequence).

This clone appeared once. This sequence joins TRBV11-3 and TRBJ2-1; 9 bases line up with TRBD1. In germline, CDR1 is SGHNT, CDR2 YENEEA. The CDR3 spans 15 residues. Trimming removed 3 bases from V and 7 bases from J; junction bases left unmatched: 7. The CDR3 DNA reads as TGTGCCAGCAGCTTTTACAGGGGGCCGGAAAATGAGCAGTTCTTC. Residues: CASSFYRGPENEQFF.

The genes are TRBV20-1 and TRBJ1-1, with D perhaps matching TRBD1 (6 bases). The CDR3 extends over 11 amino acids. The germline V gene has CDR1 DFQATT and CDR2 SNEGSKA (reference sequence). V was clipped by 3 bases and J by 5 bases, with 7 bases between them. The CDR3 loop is CSASRGTEAFF. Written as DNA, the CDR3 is TGCAGTGCTAGTAGGGGGACTGAAGCTTTCTTT.

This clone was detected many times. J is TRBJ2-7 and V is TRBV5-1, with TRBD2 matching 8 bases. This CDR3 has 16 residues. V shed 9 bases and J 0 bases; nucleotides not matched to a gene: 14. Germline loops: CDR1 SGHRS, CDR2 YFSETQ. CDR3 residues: CATKGAGDRFSYEQYV. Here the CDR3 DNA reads TGCGCCACCAAGGGAGCGGGGGACCGTTTCTCCTACGAGCAGTACGTC.

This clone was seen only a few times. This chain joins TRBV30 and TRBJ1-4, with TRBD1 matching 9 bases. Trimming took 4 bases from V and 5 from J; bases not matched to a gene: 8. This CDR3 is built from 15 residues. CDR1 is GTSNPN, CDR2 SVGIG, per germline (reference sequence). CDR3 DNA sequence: TGTGCCTGGAATCAACAGGGGGCAGGCAATGAAAAACTGTTTTTT. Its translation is CAWNQQGAGNEKLFF.

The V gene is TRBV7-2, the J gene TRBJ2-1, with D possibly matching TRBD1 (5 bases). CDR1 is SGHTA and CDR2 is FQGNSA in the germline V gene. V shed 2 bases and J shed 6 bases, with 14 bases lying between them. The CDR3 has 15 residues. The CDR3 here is CASSLQGAVLNEQFF. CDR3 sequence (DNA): TGTGCCAGCAGCTTACAGGGTGCGGTTCTCAATGAGCAGTTCTTC.

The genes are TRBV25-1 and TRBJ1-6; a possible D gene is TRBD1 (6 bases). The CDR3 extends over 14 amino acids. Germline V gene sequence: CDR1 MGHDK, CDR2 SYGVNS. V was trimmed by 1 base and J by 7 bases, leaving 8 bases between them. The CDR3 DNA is TGTGCCAGCAGTGAATTGGGGGCAAATTCACCCCTCCACTTT. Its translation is CASSELGANSPLHF.

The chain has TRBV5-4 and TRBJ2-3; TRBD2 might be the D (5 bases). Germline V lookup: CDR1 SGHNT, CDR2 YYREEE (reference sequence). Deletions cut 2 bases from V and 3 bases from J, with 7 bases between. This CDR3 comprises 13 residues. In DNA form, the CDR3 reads TGTGCCAGCAGCTTCGGAGGAACAGATACGCAGTATTTT. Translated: CASSFGGTDTQYF. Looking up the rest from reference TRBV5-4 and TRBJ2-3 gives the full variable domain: ETGVTQSPTHLIKTRGQQVTLRCSSQSGHNTVSWYQQALGQGPQFIFQYYREEENGRGNFPPRFSGLQFPNYSSELNVNALELDDSALYLCASSFGGTDTQYFGPGTRLTVL.